The 26 T cell receptor beta chains given below trace back to one sample, sequenced in a study of blood T cell repertoires in COVID-19 (dated by TCRdb to about 2020). Library preparation employed the immunoSEQ multiplex PCR assay. TCRdb limited this immuneACCESS table to in-frame rearrangements with V and J called. A share of clones is missing; checked studies link under half to unresolved V genes, and the rest is unexplained. Across this sample there are around 91,000 clones, with approximately 85% seen only once. Jointly, the top ten make up 12% of the sample. What was sequenced was peripheral blood. The receptor source for this set is a human donor in a cohort sampled during active COVID-19.

This chain joins TRBV30 and TRBJ2-7; possible D gene TRBD2, 6 bases. Germline V lookup: CDR1 GTSNPN, CDR2 SVGIG (reference sequence). V dropped 3 bases and J dropped 2 bases, with 11 bases sitting between them. This CDR3 is 13 amino acids long. DNA for the CDR3: TGTGCCTGGAGCGGAGGGGAGACCTACGAGCAGTACTTC. Encoded protein: CAWSGGETYEQYF.

This clone came up a few times. V gene TRBV3-1 (or the pseudogene TRBV3-2) combines with J gene TRBJ2-1, with a weak D call TRBD1 (6 bases). Germline V gene sequence: CDR1 LGHDT, CDR2 YNNKEL (reference sequence). Trimming stripped 5 bases from V and 7 bases from J, with 12 bases between. The CDR3 is made up of 13 amino acids. The CDR3 DNA follows: TGTGCCAGCAGCTCTACAGGGCTGAATGAGCAGTTCTTC. Translation: CASSSTGLNEQFF.

The chain carries TRBV29-1 and TRBJ1-2; the D is unclear. From germline, CDR1 is SQVTM and CDR2 ANQGSEA. This CDR3 is built from 10 residues. The germline V and J ends were trimmed by 4 bases and 12 bases, with 12 bases remaining between them. The CDR3 protein is CSVGAGVHTF. CDR3 nucleotides: TGCAGCGTTGGAGCCGGGGTTCACACCTTC.

The chain is built from TRBV9 and TRBJ2-1; D perhaps matches TRBD2 (5 bases). This CDR3 comprises 13 residues. Germline V gene sequence: CDR1 SGDLS, CDR2 YYNGEE. Trimming stripped 6 bases from V and 9 bases from J, with 16 bases between. This chain's CDR3 is CASTLGGSGEQFF. The CDR3 DNA reads TGTGCCAGCACCCTAGGAGGATCAGGTGAGCAGTTCTTC.

Written as DNA, the CDR3 is TGTGCCAGTAGTATGAGCGGCCTATGGGGTTACAATGAGCAGTTCTTC. Translation: CASSMSGLWGYNEQFF. V is TRBV19 and J is TRBJ2-1, with D maybe TRBD2 (5 bases). The germline V gene has CDR1 LNHDA and CDR2 SQIVND (reference sequence). The CDR3 is made up of 16 amino acids. Trimming removed 3 bases from V and 4 bases from J, with 16 bases in between.

The chain employs TRBV19 and TRBJ2-7; 9 nucleotides match TRBD2. From germline, CDR1 is LNHDA and CDR2 SQIVND (reference sequence). V was pared by 6 bases and J by 7 bases, with 10 bases of the junction left unmatched. The CDR3 consists of 14 residues. The CDR3 DNA reads TGTGCCAGTAGCCGAACTAGCGGGTATGGGGAGCAGTACTTC. It is translated as CASSRTSGYGEQYF.

This clone turned up a few times. The V and J genes are TRBV2 and TRBJ1-2, with a tentative D call TRBD1 (5 bases). Germline V CDR1 and CDR2: SNHLY, FYNNEI. V was pared by 7 bases and J by 7 bases, with 13 bases between. The CDR3 totals 12 residues. CDR3 in amino acids: CASMGGGPGYTF. The CDR3 coding sequence is TGTGCCAGCATGGGGGGGGGACCTGGCTACACCTTC.

This clone was detected only a few times. V and J are TRBV6-6 and TRBJ1-1; D may be TRBD1 (6 bases). Germline V gene sequence: CDR1 MNHNY, CDR2 SVGAGI (reference sequence). The CDR3 sequence is 13 residues long. The germline V and J ends were trimmed by 8 bases and 1 base, with 11 bases remaining between them. CDR3 DNA sequence: TGTGCCAGCCGATGGACAGAGAACACTGAAGCTTTCTTT. This sequence encodes CASRWTENTEAFF.

This clone came up once. The chain recombines TRBV28 with TRBJ2-7; the match to TRBD1 covers 7 bases. Losses at the gene ends were 1 base for V and 6 bases for J; bases not matched to a gene: 9. The CDR3 is 15 residues long. Germline-derived CDR1 and CDR2 are MDHEN and SYDVKM. The CDR3 spells CASSLYRGLVTEQYF. The CDR3, as DNA: TGTGCCAGCAGTTTATACAGGGGCCTCGTGACCGAGCAGTACTTC.

This chain connects TRBV7-9 to TRBJ1-2, with D perhaps TRBD1 (6 bases). The CDR3 totals 16 residues. V dropped 1 base and J dropped 7 bases, with 19 bases sitting between them. Germline V gene lookup returns CDR1 SEHNR and CDR2 FQNEAQ (reference sequence). The CDR3 bases are TGTGCCAGCAGCTTAGTGGGACACCTCTTGTCGGGTGGCTACACCTTC. Translated: CASSLVGHLLSGGYTF.

The gene calls are TRBV30 and TRBJ1-2, with D maybe TRBD1 (6 bases). Germline CDR1 GTSNPN, CDR2 SVGIG (reference sequence). Trimming took off 1 base at V and 6 bases at J, with 15 bases between the two ends. The CDR3 loop spans 14 amino acids. The CDR3 here is CAWSAQQGMDGYTF. As DNA, the CDR3 is TGTGCCTGGAGTGCTCAACAGGGAATGGATGGCTACACCTTC.

The table lists this clone with a few counts. This chain connects TRBV5-4 to TRBJ1-4, with 7 bases lining up with TRBD1. The CDR3 extends over 13 amino acids. Germline-derived CDR1 and CDR2 are SGHNT and YYREEE (reference sequence). The V and J ends lost 4 bases and 8 bases, in that order; junction bases with no gene match: 5. The CDR3 loop reads CASSRDSGEKLFF. CDR3 nucleotide sequence: TGTGCCAGCAGCCGGGACAGTGGCGAAAAACTGTTTTTT.

The rearrangement uses TRBV28 and TRBJ1-2; TRBD1 matches 7 bases. V trimming: 5 bases; J trimming: 4 bases; junction bases outside the gene matches: 10. The CDR3 consists of 15 residues. In germline, CDR1 is MDHEN, CDR2 SYDVKM. The CDR3 DNA follows: TGTGCCAGCAGTATCGGACAGGCCGCGGCCTATGGCTACACCTTC. Protein product: CASSIGQAAAYGYTF.

V and J are TRBV5-1 and TRBJ1-4; possibly TRBD1 for D (6 bases). This CDR3 region has 14 residues. Trimming removed 4 bases from V and 2 bases from J, with 9 bases in between. Germline loops: CDR1 SGHRS, CDR2 YFSETQ. Here the CDR3 DNA reads TGCGCCAGCAGCATGAGGGGGACTAATGAAAAACTGTTTTTT. Residues: CASSMRGTNEKLFF. Looking up the rest from reference TRBV5-1 and TRBJ1-4 gives the full variable domain: KAGVTQTPRYLIKTRGQQVTLSCSPISGHRSVSWYQQTPGQGLQFLFEYFSETQRNKGNFPGRFSGRQFSNSRSEMNVSTLELGDSALYLCASSMRGTNEKLFFGSGTQLSVL.

This chain connects TRBV27 to TRBJ1-6, with TRBD1 identical over 8 bases. Germline V gives CDR1 MNHEY, CDR2 SMNVEV (reference sequence). Losses at the gene ends were 4 bases for V and 7 bases for J; bases not matched to a gene: 9. The CDR3 is 16 amino acids. The CDR3 DNA sequence: TGTGCCAGCAGTTACAGGGGGTCCACTCGGAATTCACCCCTCCACTTT. As protein: CASSYRGSTRNSPLHF.

This clone has ten or more counts. This sequence joins TRBV6-2 or TRBV6-3 and TRBJ2-5; 7 bases are a match to TRBD1. The CDR3 sequence is 15 residues long. Trimming removed 6 bases from V and 3 bases from J; junction bases left unmatched: 10. Germline V lookup: CDR1 MNHEY, CDR2 SVGEGT. This CDR3 reads CASSLTGTAKETQYF. CDR3 nucleotide sequence: TGTGCCAGCAGCCTCACCGGGACAGCTAAAGAGACCCAGTACTTC.

The chain couples TRBV4-3 to TRBJ2-7; TRBD2 might be the D (5 bases). V was shortened by 0 bases and J by 3 bases, with 12 bases between the two germline ends. Germline V gene lookup returns CDR1 LGHNA and CDR2 YSLEER. The length of the CDR3 is 15 residues. The CDR3 DNA follows: TGCGCCAGCAGCCAAGAGAGGGCCAGCATCTACGAGCAGTACTTC. Protein: CASSQERASIYEQYF.

The chain is built from TRBV29-1 and TRBJ2-1; tentatively, D is TRBD2 (5 bases). Germline V lookup: CDR1 SQVTM, CDR2 ANQGSEA. Trimming left V 8 bases short and J 13 bases short, with 18 bases between. This CDR3 has 11 residues. CDR3 sequence (DNA): TGCAGCCTCGGAGGAGGCGTTCCCCAGTTCTTC. It yields the protein CSLGGGVPQFF.

This chain uses TRBV28 with TRBJ2-7; 13 nucleotides match TRBD2. From germline, CDR1 is MDHEN and CDR2 SYDVKM. With 10 bases clipped from V and 0 bases from J, the junction kept 9 bases outside the gene matches. This CDR3 is 16 amino acids long. The CDR3 region is CATSFTSGRVSYEQYF. In nucleotides, the CDR3 is TGTGCCACCTCATTCACTAGCGGGAGGGTCTCCTACGAGCAGTACTTC. The entire variable domain, with the rest obtained from reference TRBV28 and TRBJ2-7, is as follows: DVKVTQSSRYLVKRTGEKVFLECVQDMDHENMFWYRQDPGLGLRLIYFSYDVKMKEKGDIPEGYSVSREKKERFSLILESASTNQTSMYLCATSFTSGRVSYEQYFGPGTRLTVT.

The CDR3 DNA sequence: TGTGCCAGCAGTTTTTCACAGGGGGCGGGCTACACCTTC. It translates to CASSFSQGAGYTF. This chain uses TRBV27 with TRBJ1-2; TRBD1 agrees at 9 bases. The germline gives CDR1 MNHEY, CDR2 SMNVEV (reference sequence). The J segment lost 8 bases and the V segment lost 3 bases, leaving 4 bases of the junction unmatched. This CDR3 region has 13 residues.

This clone was detected a few times. The chain links TRBV4-2 to TRBJ2-3; a possible D gene is TRBD2 (6 bases). CDR1 and CDR2 (germline): LGHNA, YNFKEQ. This CDR3 contains 14 residues. V was shortened by 3 bases and J by 2 bases, with 9 bases between the two germline ends. The DNA for the CDR3 is TGTGCCAGCAGCCACGGGACTTTCACAGATACGCAGTATTTT. This codes for CASSHGTFTDTQYF.

The chain recombines TRBV5-6 with TRBJ1-1; the D gene is possibly TRBD1 (5 bases). The CDR3 totals 13 residues. Deletions cut 0 bases from V and 5 bases from J, with 8 bases between. Looked up from germline, CDR1 is SGHDT and CDR2 is YYEEEE. CDR3 loop: CASSLVRGTEAFF. The CDR3 DNA follows: TGTGCCAGCAGCTTGGTGCGGGGGACTGAAGCTTTCTTT.

This rearrangement joins TRBV5-1 to TRBJ2-7, with D possibly matching TRBD2 (5 bases). The CDR3 covers 13 residues. Germline V gives CDR1 SGHRS, CDR2 YFSETQ. With 3 bases removed from V and 6 bases from J, the gap between germline ends came to 13 bases. CDR3 nucleotide sequence: TGCGCCAGCAGCTCAGAGGGTCGTTTCGAGCAGTACTTC. Protein sequence: CASSSEGRFEQYF.

The rearrangement joins TRBV6-6 to TRBJ2-7; possible D gene TRBD1, 6 bases. With 4 bases removed from V and 4 bases from J, the gap between germline ends came to 8 bases. CDR1 and CDR2 from the germline V gene are MNHNY and SVGAGI (reference sequence). CDR3 length equals 12 residues. The CDR3 DNA reads TGTGCCAGCAGTTTGGGACAATACGAGCAGTACTTC. Protein sequence: CASSLGQYEQYF.

J is TRBJ2-7 and V is TRBV28, with a weak D call TRBD1 (6 bases). The V end was cut by 4 bases, the J end by 0 bases, with 10 bases between. This CDR3 has 14 residues. CDR1 and CDR2 from the germline V gene are MDHEN and SYDVKM. This chain's CDR3 is CASSSTGLSYEQYF. Written as DNA, the CDR3 is TGTGCCAGCAGTTCAACAGGGCTCTCCTACGAGCAGTACTTC.

V gene TRBV21-1 combines with J gene TRBJ2-7; TRBD2 is the table's D call, not checked against the DNA. TRBV21-1 is tagged as a pseudogene. CDR3 size: 19 residues. CDR3 coding DNA: TGTGCCAGCAGCGAACCGACTAGCGGGAGGGCGGCCCGCTCCTACGAGCAGTACTTC. Protein: CASSEPTSGRAARSYEQYF.